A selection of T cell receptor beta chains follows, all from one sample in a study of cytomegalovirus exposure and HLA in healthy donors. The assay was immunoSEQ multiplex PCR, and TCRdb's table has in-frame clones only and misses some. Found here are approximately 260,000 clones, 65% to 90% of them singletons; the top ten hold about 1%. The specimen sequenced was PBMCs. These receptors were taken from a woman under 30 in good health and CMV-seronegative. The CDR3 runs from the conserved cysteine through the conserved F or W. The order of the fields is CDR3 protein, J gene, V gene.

CASSRALQPQHF,TRBJ1-5,TRBV7-2
CASSLRTAWDTDTQYF,TRBJ2-3,TRBV11-1
CASSIVRGLGRGEQYF,TRBJ2-7,TRBV19
CAWTVGTHDYEQYF,TRBJ2-7,TRBV30
CSVSWTGHTEAFF,TRBJ1-1,TRBV29-1
CAGGEDTEAFF,TRBJ1-1,TRBV7-9
CASSFLAGVLGYTF,TRBJ1-2,TRBV5-6
CASSPWSGYEQYF,TRBJ2-7,TRBV7-2
CASSLPGQGPLPYGYTF,TRBJ1-2,TRBV28
CASSWDRDREYEQYF,TRBJ2-7,TRBV5-1
CASSEQGRIIQYF,TRBJ2-4,TRBV2
CASSHGGGYEQFF,TRBJ2-1,TRBV4-1
CASSLAQGLLSYEQYF,TRBJ2-7,TRBV5-6
CASSPTGTAYYEQYF,TRBJ2-7,TRBV5-1
CASSVPGQNSYEQYF,TRBJ2-7,TRBV5-6
CSVALANYGYTF,TRBJ1-2,TRBV29-1
CASTVLAGPQETQYF,TRBJ2-5,TRBV14
CASSLVAGGNYEQYF,TRBJ2-7,TRBV7-9
CASSYLLRAFF,TRBJ1-1,TRBV6-6
CASSEAKASGRADEQFF,TRBJ2-1,TRBV2
CASSVGTGNTEAFF,TRBJ1-1,TRBV6-1
CASSQELRISGNTIYF,TRBJ1-3,TRBV4-3
CASSPVGEVQPQHF,TRBJ1-5,TRBV18
CASSDRDLANEKLFF,TRBJ1-4,TRBV19
CASSSGFAGEQYF,TRBJ2-7,TRBV5-1
CASTITGSGANVLTF,TRBJ2-6,TRBV28
CASSPRTLASSTDTQYF,TRBJ2-3,TRBV18
CASSIPGRGGDEQYF,TRBJ2-7,TRBV18
CASSVRGGYGYTF,TRBJ1-2,TRBV7-7
CASSQGGLSSNYGYTF,TRBJ1-2,TRBV4-1
CASNSLRGHGTEAFF,TRBJ1-1,TRBV7-2
CASSQDWARGHYGYTF,TRBJ1-2,TRBV4-3
CASSYSGTEETQYF,TRBJ2-5,TRBV18